The clone carrying this TCR beta chain has a handful of counts. What it recognizes is unknown. The sample comes from a study of T cells in Graves' hyperthyroidism and ophthalmopathy. Recently diagnosed hyperthyroidism of less than 2 months' duration affected patients aged 18 to 65. Patients were excluded because of uncontrolled infection, other autoimmune disease, pregnancy or lactation. The PBMCs were sourced from fresh peripheral blood (about 9.6 ml). Researchers took RNA transcripts and amplified the TCR beta CDR3 regions from them. An initial round of RT-PCR targeting the TCR CDR3 relied on the HTBI primer set. TCRdb itself ran the multiplex PCR reads through MiXCR, one entry per CDR3 protein. The sample has over 700,000 distinct CDR3 sequences; around 39% are singletons. V gave up 7 bases and J gave up 4 bases, with 19 bases separating them. CDR3 size: 16 residues. Germline V gene lookup returns CDR1 SNHLY and CDR2 FYNNEI.

General study findings and limits: Median prediction lead before ophthalmopathy onset was about 6.7 months with the model.

The TCR comes from a man between 18 and 29 years old with Graves' hyperthyroidism. Sequencing was performed on blood. V gene TRBV2 combines with J gene TRBJ2-2, with a tentative D call TRBD2 (7 bases). In nucleotides, the CDR3 is TGTGCCAGCACCATGATAGGGGGGGCGTTCACCGGGGAGCTGTTTTTT. Amino acids: CASTMIGGAFTGELFF. Variable domain in full (rest from reference TRBV2 and TRBJ2-2): EPEVTQTPSHQVTQMGQEVILRCVPISNHLYFYWYRQILGQKVEFLVSFYNNEISEKSEIFDDQFSVERPDGSNFTLKIRSTKLEDSAMYFCASTMIGGAFTGELFFGEGSRLTVL.